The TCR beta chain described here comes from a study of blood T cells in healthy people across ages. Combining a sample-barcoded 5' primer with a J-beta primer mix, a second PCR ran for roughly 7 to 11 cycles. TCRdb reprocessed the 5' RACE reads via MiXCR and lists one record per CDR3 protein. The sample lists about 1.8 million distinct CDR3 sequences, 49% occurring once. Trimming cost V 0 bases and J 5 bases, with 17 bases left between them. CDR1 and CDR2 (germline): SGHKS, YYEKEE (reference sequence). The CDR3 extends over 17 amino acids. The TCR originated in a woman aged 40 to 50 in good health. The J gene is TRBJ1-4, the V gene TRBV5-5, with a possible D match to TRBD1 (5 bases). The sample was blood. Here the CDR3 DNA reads TGTGCCAGCAGCTTGGATGTGGGGCCCTACTCAAATGAAAAACTGTTTTTT. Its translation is CASSLDVGPYSNEKLFF.